The TCR beta chain under discussion was sequenced for a study of blood T cell repertoires in COVID-19. Across the study: In each case, the material was cDNA or gDNA derived from T cells, B-cell-depleted T cells, or PBMCs.

The data were produced by immunoSEQ multiplex PCR, yet TCRdb's version contains in-frame clones alone and is incomplete. The profile shows over 300,000 clones, over 75% of them singletons. This CDR3 has 13 residues. Germline assignment: CDR1 LGHDT and CDR2 YNNKEL (reference sequence). Trimming removed 3 bases from V and 11 bases from J, with 17 bases in between. Among Cohort 3 donors, those recovered had two negative PCRs, clearance, or symptom resolution. This chain links TRBV3-1 (or the pseudogene TRBV3-2) with TRBJ2-7; D is undetermined. This sequence originates from a man younger than 40 who had recovered from COVID-19. The sample consisted of PBMCs or T cells enriched from blood (not recorded which). Here the CDR3 reads CASSHPDNPDEYF. As DNA, the CDR3 is TGTGCCAGCAGCCATCCCGACAATCCGGATGAGTACTTC.